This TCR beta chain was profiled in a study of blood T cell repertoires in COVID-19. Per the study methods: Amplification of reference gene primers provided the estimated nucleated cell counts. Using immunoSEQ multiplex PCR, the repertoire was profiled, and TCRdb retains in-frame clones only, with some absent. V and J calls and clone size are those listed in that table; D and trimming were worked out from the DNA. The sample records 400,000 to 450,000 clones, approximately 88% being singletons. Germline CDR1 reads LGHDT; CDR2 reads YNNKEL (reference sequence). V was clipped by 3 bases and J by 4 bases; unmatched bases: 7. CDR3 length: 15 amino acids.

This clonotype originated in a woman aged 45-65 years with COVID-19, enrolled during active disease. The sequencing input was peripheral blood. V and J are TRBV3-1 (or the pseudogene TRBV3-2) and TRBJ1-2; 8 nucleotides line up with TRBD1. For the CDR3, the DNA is TGTGCCAGCAGCCAGACAGACAGGGGCGGCTATGGCTACACCTTC. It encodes CASSQTDRGGYGYTF.